In its sample, the clone carrying this TCR beta chain was seen once. The antigen is undetermined. Looked up from germline, CDR1 is MNHNS and CDR2 is SASEGT. Trimming stripped 3 bases from V and 3 bases from J, with 17 bases between. The CDR3 length is 16 residues. This entry comes from a study of cytomegalovirus exposure and HLA in healthy donors. Study-level background: Of 398 genotyped donors, around 84% clustered with self-reported Caucasian donors. Study-wide points: What a later analysis reportedly showed was that an Asian-associated ancestry cluster had fewer N-insertions than the approximately 700-donor mean. For cytomegalovirus status, the classifier reportedly gave diagnoses with high specificity and sensitivity.

13 Jbeta primers and 60 Vbeta primers were used for the PCR. Repertoires were generated with immunoSEQ multiplex PCR, while TCRdb's copy carries only in-frame clones and drops some. The sample lists 90,000 or so clones; about 80% were seen once. This TCR was recovered from a female donor in good health and CMV-seronegative. Sequencing was carried out using PBMCs. This rearrangement joins TRBV6-1 to TRBJ1-1, with TRBD1 as a possible D gene (6 bases). The CDR3 DNA follows: TGTGCCAGCAGTGACGGGTGGGGGCTTGGGGACACTGAAGCTTTCTTT. It yields the protein CASSDGWGLGDTEAFF.